This T cell receptor beta chain stems from a study of shared clonotypes between healthy human individuals. Study findings and constraints: The sharing of roughly 5% of naive CD4 clonotypes was seen across a handful of donors.

On sorted subsets, replicate PCRs used about 200 ng DNA, or around 30,000 T cell genomes. Here immunoSEQ multiplex PCR was the method, and the copy in TCRdb shows in-frame clones only, minus some. The sample includes approximately 640,000 clones, 90% of them seen just once. What CD8 memory combined were CD45RO+ cells and CCR7-negative CD45RA+ TemRA cells. The length of the CDR3 is 12 residues. V lost 3 bases and J lost 4, with 5 bases in between. Germline-derived CDR1 and CDR2 are SGHDN and FVKESK. A note on this clone: Its antigen is as yet unknown.

The receptor's source is a man aged 18 to 35 in good health. Some clones in this sample may be carry-over from other donors' samples. Sequenced sample: memory CD8+ T cells from PBMCs. As to subset: CD45RO+ cells pooled with CCR7-negative TemRA cells. This chain links TRBV14 with TRBJ2-3; D remains ambiguous. CDR3 residues: CASSQVADTQYF. CDR3 DNA: TGTGCCAGCAGCCAGGTCGCAGATACGCAGTATTTT. Combining the CDR3 with reference TRBV14 and TRBJ2-3 gives the whole variable domain EAGVTQFPSHSVIEKGQTVTLRCDPISGHDNLYWYRRVMGKEIKFLLHFVKESKQDESGMPNNRFLAERTGGTYSTLKVQPAELEDSGVYFCASSQVADTQYFGPGTRLTVL.